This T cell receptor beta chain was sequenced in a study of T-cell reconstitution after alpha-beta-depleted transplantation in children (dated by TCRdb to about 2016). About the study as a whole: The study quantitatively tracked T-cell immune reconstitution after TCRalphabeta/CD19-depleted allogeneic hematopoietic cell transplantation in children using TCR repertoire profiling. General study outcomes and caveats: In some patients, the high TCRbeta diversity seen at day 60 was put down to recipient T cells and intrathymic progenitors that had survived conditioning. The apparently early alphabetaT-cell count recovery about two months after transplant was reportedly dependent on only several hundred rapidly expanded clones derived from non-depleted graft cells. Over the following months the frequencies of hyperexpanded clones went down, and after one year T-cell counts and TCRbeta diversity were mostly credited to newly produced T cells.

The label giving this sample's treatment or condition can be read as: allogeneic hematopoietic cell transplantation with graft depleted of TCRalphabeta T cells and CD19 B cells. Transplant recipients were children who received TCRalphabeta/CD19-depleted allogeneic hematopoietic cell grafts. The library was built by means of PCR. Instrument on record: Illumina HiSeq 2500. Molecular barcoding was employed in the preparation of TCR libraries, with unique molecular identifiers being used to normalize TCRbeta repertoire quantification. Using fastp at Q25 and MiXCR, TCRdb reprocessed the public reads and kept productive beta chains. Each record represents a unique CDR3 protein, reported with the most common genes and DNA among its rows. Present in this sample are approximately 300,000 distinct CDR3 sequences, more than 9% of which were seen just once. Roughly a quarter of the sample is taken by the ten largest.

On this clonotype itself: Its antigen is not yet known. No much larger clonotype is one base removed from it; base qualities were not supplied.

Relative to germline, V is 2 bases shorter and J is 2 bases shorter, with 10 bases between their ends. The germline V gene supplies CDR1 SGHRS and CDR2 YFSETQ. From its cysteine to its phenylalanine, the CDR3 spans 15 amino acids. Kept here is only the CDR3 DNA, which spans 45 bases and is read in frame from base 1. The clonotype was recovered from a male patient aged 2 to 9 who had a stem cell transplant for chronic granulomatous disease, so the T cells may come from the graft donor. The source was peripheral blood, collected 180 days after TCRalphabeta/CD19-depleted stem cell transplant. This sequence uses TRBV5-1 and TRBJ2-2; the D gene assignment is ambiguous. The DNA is TGCGCCAGCAGCTTTGGCAGCGTAAACACCGGGGAGCTGTTTTTT. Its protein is CASSFGSVNTGELFF.